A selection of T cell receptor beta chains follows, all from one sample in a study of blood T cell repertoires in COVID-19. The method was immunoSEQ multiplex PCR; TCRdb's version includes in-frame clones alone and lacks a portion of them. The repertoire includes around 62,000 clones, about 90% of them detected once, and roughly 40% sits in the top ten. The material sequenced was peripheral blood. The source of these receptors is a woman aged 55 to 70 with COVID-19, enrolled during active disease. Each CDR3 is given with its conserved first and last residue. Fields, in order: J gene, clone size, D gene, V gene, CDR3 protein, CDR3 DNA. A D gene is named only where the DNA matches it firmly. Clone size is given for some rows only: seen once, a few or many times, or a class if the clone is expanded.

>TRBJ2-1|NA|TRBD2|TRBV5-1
CASSLEMWTSDEQFF
TGCGCCAGCAGCTTGGAGATGTGGACTAGCGATGAGCAGTTCTTC
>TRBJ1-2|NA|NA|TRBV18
CASSLLPTTNYGYTF
TGTGCCAGCTCACTGCTCCCGACAACTAACTATGGCTACACCTTC
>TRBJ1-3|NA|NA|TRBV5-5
CASSYPREPENTIYF
TGTGCCAGCAGCTACCCCCGGGAGCCAGAAAACACCATATATTTT
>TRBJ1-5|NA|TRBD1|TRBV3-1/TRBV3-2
CASSNQAGGRQPQHF
TGTGCCAGCAGCAACCAGGCAGGGGGGAGGCAGCCCCAGCATTTT
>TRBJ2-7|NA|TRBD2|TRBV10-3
CAISDPRGGAYEQYF
TGTGCCATCAGTGACCCTCGGGGGGGTGCCTACGAGCAGTACTTC
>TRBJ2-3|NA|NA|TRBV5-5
CASSHRGDTDTQYF
TGTGCCAGCAGCCACCGCGGGGACACAGATACGCAGTATTTT
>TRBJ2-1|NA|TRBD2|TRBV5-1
CASRSTGLAGHNEQFF
TGCGCCAGCAGATCCACGGGACTAGCGGGGCACAATGAGCAGTTCTTC
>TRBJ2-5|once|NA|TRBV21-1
CASSTDRTKTQYF
TGTGCCAGCAGCACAGACAGGACGAAGACCCAGTACTTC
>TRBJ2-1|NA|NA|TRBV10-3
CAIRMEREQFF
TGTGCCATCAGGATGGAGCGGGAGCAGTTCTTC
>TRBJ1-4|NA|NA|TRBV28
CASSRSPLGKGEKLFF
TGTGCCAGCAGCCGCTCTCCCCTCGGGAAAGGTGAAAAACTGTTTTTT
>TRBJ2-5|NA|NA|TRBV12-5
CASGPGSGQFFETQYF
TGTGCTAGTGGTCCGGGATCCGGACAGTTTTTCGAGACCCAGTACTTC